This T cell receptor (beta chain) was identified during a study of CD8 T cells in ankylosing spondylitis. Each CDR3 protein is one row after TCRdb ran MiXCR on the 5' RACE reads. The sample records about 210,000 distinct CDR3 sequences, about 7% being singletons. This clonotype was picked up many times. Its antigen remains unidentified. The CDR3 totals 14 residues. V trimming: 4 bases; J trimming: 1 base; junction bases outside the gene matches: 3. Germline V CDR1 and CDR2: SEHNR, FQNEAQ (reference sequence). General study findings and limits: A TCR beta motif of roughly eight highly homologous variants seemed to mark ankylosing spondylitis blood.

V gene TRBV7-9 combines with J gene TRBJ1-1, with TRBD1 matching 7 bases. What was sequenced was blood, either unsorted or a sorted T cell fraction (not recorded which). The source is a male donor with ankylosing spondylitis. The CDR3 DNA sequence: TGTGCCAGCAGCTCGGGACAGAAGAACACTGAAGCTTTCTTT. This sequence encodes CASSSGQKNTEAFF.